Listed here are 7 T cell receptor beta chains from one sample, sequenced in a study of cytomegalovirus exposure and HLA in healthy donors. TCRdb keeps only in-frame clones here, not all; method: immunoSEQ multiplex PCR. The sample shows hundreds of thousands of clones, over 80% of them seen only once. Sequencing was carried out using PBMCs. The receptors shown here come from a woman aged 18 to 35 in good health and CMV-seronegative.

The chain employs TRBV6-1 and TRBJ2-1; D call uncertain. Trimming left V 7 bases short and J 4 bases short, with 8 bases between. Germline lookup yields CDR1 MNHNS and CDR2 SASEGT. The CDR3 is made up of 12 amino acids. This CDR3 is CASNELYNEQFF. The CDR3 DNA sequence: TGTGCCAGCAACGAGTTATACAATGAGCAGTTCTTC.

The table lists this clone with many counts. The chain joins TRBV6-4 to TRBJ2-6; D is unresolved. With 4 bases removed from V and 1 base from J, the gap between germline ends came to 5 bases. Germline loops: CDR1 MRHNA, CDR2 SNTAGT. The length of the CDR3 is 14 residues. The CDR3 coding sequence is TGTGCCAGCAGTGTAGGATCTGGGGCCAACGTCCTGACTTTC. Translation gives CASSVGSGANVLTF.

This sequence joins TRBV5-1 and TRBJ2-1; 8 bases match TRBD2. Trimming removed 0 bases from V and 2 bases from J; junction bases left unmatched: 13. This CDR3 comprises 19 residues. Germline CDR1 and CDR2: SGHRS and YFSETQ. The CDR3 loop reads CASSLEGGPTSGPYNEQFF. The CDR3 DNA reads as TGCGCCAGCAGCTTGGAGGGGGGTCCCACTAGCGGTCCCTACAATGAGCAGTTCTTC.

In its sample, this clone was seen once. The genes are TRBV29-1 and TRBJ2-2, with 9 nucleotides matching TRBD1. The CDR3 extends over 13 amino acids. Looked up from germline, CDR1 is SQVTM and CDR2 is ANQGSEA. V was clipped by 7 bases and J by 6 bases; unmatched bases: 6. Here the CDR3 reads CSAGGQGPGELFF. The DNA for the CDR3 is TGCAGCGCAGGGGGACAGGGACCCGGGGAGCTGTTTTTT.

The chain carries TRBV11-2 and TRBJ1-2; D is uncertain. V lost 5 bases and J 5 bases, leaving 12 bases between the germline ends. In germline, CDR1 is SGHAT, CDR2 FQNNGV. The CDR3 sequence is 13 residues long. This CDR3 is CASSPADGYGYTF. The CDR3 coding sequence is TGTGCCAGCAGCCCTGCCGATGGTTATGGCTACACCTTC.

V usage is TRBV20-1 and J usage is TRBJ2-5; D gene uncertain. Between the trimmed V and J ends, which lost 0 bases and 4 bases, there was a span of 3 bases. Germline V gene lookup returns CDR1 DFQATT and CDR2 SNEGSKA (reference sequence). This CDR3 comprises 11 residues. The CDR3 region has the DNA TGCAGTGCTAGAGATCTAGAGACCCAGTACTTC. This sequence encodes CSARDLETQYF.

The chain couples TRBV6-1 to TRBJ2-7, with 7 nucleotides matching TRBD1. The trim removed 6 bases at V and 3 bases at J, leaving 5 bases unmatched. The CDR3 contains 13 residues. Germline V gene sequence: CDR1 MNHNS, CDR2 SASEGT. This chain's CDR3 is CASSRDRDYEQYF. The CDR3 region has the DNA TGTGCCAGCAGCCGGGACAGAGACTACGAGCAGTACTTC.